This entry concerns a single T cell receptor (beta chain). What it binds is unknown. TCRdb keeps only in-frame clones here, not all; method: immunoSEQ multiplex PCR. The profile shows under 35,000 clones, approximately 87% of them singletons. This specimen comes from a study of T cells in narcolepsy. Study background: Enrolled donors included narcolepsy type 1 or type 2 patients and healthy controls.

Study-wide findings and caveats: Autoreactive HCRT-specific and TRIB2-specific clonotypes were marked in same-patient CSF-versus-blood CD4+ comparisons. Reportedly, autoreactive clonotypes were serially detected in patients' blood but not controls'. Some memory CD4+ repertoires had no autoreactive clone sequences.

V gave up 2 bases and J gave up 4 bases, with 9 bases separating them. The CDR3 length is 14 residues. Germline assignment: CDR1 MDHEN and CDR2 SYDVKM. The V and J genes are TRBV28 and TRBJ1-5; no firm D call. The sample consisted of memory (CD45RA-) CD4+ T cells from blood. This receptor was identified in a human donor in good health. CDR3 DNA sequence: TGTGCCAGCAGTTTACACGGAACAAATCAGCCCCAGCATTTT. Amino acids: CASSLHGTNQPQHF.